This entry lists 17 T cell receptor beta chains sequenced from one sample in a study of shared clonotypes between healthy human individuals. CD45RO-negative CD8 cells positively selected for CCR7 made up the naive population, which excluded terminally differentiated effector memory CD45RA+ cells. The assay was immunoSEQ multiplex PCR, and TCRdb's table has in-frame clones only and misses some. This table has millions of clones, 85% to 95% appearing once. The sequencing input was naive CD8+ T cells sorted from blood. The receptors were gathered from a man between 18 and 29 years old in good health.

The CDR3 DNA reads TGTGCCAGCAGTGAGGAGATTCCCACCTACGAGCAGTACTTC. Translated, it gives CASSEEIPTYEQYF. V and J are TRBV2 and TRBJ2-7; D is undetermined. Trimming shortened V by 3 bases and J by 2 bases, and 11 bases separated the two germline ends. The V gene's germline CDR1 is SNHLY and CDR2 FYNNEI. The CDR3 covers 14 residues.

The V and J genes are TRBV2 and TRBJ2-5; 7 bases are a match to TRBD1. This CDR3 spans 17 amino acids. Trimming at V came to 2 bases and at J to 0 bases, leaving 9 bases not matched to a gene. Germline CDR1 is SNHLY and CDR2 is FYNNEI. The CDR3: CASSEKGVGQYQETQYF. The CDR3 nucleotides are TGTGCCAGCAGTGAAAAGGGCGTGGGACAGTACCAAGAGACCCAGTACTTC.

The CDR3 reads CAISHSGSGYEQYF. DNA of the CDR3: TGTGCCATCAGTCATAGCGGGAGTGGATACGAGCAGTACTTC. The chain links TRBV10-3 to TRBJ2-7; 9 nucleotides agree with TRBD2. Per germline, CDR1 ENHRY and CDR2 SYGVKD. J was trimmed by 4 bases and V by 5 bases; bases with no gene match: 6. The CDR3 totals 14 residues.

This rearrangement joins TRBV27 to TRBJ1-1; D is perhaps TRBD1 (6 bases). CDR1 MNHEY and CDR2 SMNVEV come from the germline V gene (reference sequence). CDR3 length: 15 amino acids. V was pared by 1 base and J by 5 bases, with 14 bases between. The CDR3 is CASSLFGGRETEAFF. CDR3 bases: TGTGCCAGCAGTTTATTCGGGGGGCGCGAGACTGAAGCTTTCTTT.

This clone appeared a single time. Other nucleotide sequences in the sample specify the same CDR3. This chain connects TRBV27 to TRBJ2-7, with 9 bases aligning to TRBD1. The germline V gene has CDR1 MNHEY and CDR2 SMNVEV (reference sequence). The CDR3 is made up of 14 amino acids. After removal of 3 bases from V and 2 bases from J, the junction contained 2 bases not matched to a gene. The CDR3 nucleotides read TGTGCCAGCAGTTTGGACAGGGGAGCCTACGAGCAGTACTTC. Translated: CASSLDRGAYEQYF.

The genes are TRBV19 and TRBJ2-1; D might be TRBD1 (5 bases). CDR1 LNHDA and CDR2 SQIVND come from the germline V gene (reference sequence). Trimming took 8 bases from V and 0 from J, leaving 14 bases between them. This CDR3 is built from 15 residues. CDR3 residues: CASSNRISSYNEQFF. The CDR3 DNA sequence: TGTGCCAGTTCCAACAGGATCTCCTCCTACAATGAGCAGTTCTTC. Using reference TRBV19 and TRBJ2-1 for the parts outside the CDR3, the full variable domain is DGGITQSPKYLFRKEGQNVTLSCEQNLNHDAMYWYRQDPGQGLRLIYYSQIVNDFQKGDIAEGYSVSREKKESFPLTVTSAQKNPTAFYLCASSNRISSYNEQFFGPGTRLTVL.

The chain links TRBV7-9 to TRBJ1-6; D not certain. The CDR3 contains 14 residues. Trimming stripped 2 bases from V and 5 bases from J, with 7 bases between. Germline CDR1 and CDR2: SEHNR and FQNEAQ (reference sequence). CDR3 amino acids: CASSLNSDNSPLHF. CDR3 in DNA: TGTGCCAGCAGCTTAAACAGCGATAATTCACCCCTCCACTTT.

J is TRBJ2-7 and V is TRBV13, with D unresolved. CDR1 PRHDT and CDR2 FYEKMQ come from the germline V gene (reference sequence). V shed 5 bases and J shed 4 bases, with 21 bases lying between them. This CDR3 region has 16 residues. CDR3 DNA sequence: TGTGCCAGCAGCCCGATCTTATCATCGGTGGGGTACGAGCAGTACTTC. Amino acids: CASSPILSSVGYEQYF.

This clone was seen once. The genes are TRBV14 and TRBJ2-3, with D possibly being TRBD2 (6 bases). Germline CDR1 reads SGHDN; CDR2 reads FVKESK. V gave up 0 bases and J gave up 5 bases, with 15 bases separating them. The CDR3 has 16 amino acids. The CDR3 DNA sequence: TGTGCCAGCAGCCAAGATCCCGGGGGATGGGGAGATACGCAGTATTTT. Residues: CASSQDPGGWGDTQYF.

The chain couples TRBV30 to TRBJ2-1; no reliable D call. Trimming removed 3 bases from V and 0 bases from J, with 6 bases in between. The CDR3 runs 13 residues. The germline V gene encodes CDR1 GTSNPN and CDR2 SVGIG (reference sequence). This chain's CDR3 is CAWREHSYNEQFF. In DNA form, the CDR3 reads TGTGCCTGGAGGGAACACTCCTACAATGAGCAGTTCTTC.

The chain employs TRBV7-9 and TRBJ2-1; D gene ambiguous. The CDR3 covers 16 residues. Per the germline V gene, CDR1 is SEHNR and CDR2 is FQNEAQ (reference sequence). V gave up 5 bases and J gave up 0 bases, with 14 bases separating them. CDR3 DNA sequence: TGTGCCAGCAGCCCGGCCGATACGAGCTCCTACAATGAGCAGTTCTTC. Translation: CASSPADTSSYNEQFF.

This rearrangement joins TRBV28 to TRBJ1-6; TRBD1 agrees at 8 bases. The junction had 16 bases not matched to a gene; V was cut back by 6 bases and J by 0 bases. The CDR3 contains 20 residues. Germline V lookup: CDR1 MDHEN, CDR2 SYDVKM. The CDR3 sequence: CASSSTGDRFRSSYNSPLHF. The CDR3 nucleotides read TGTGCCAGCAGCTCCACAGGGGACAGGTTTAGGAGCTCCTATAATTCACCCCTCCACTTT.

This chain connects TRBV7-9 to TRBJ2-7, with D maybe TRBD2 (5 bases). Looked up from germline, CDR1 is SEHNR and CDR2 is FQNEAQ (reference sequence). The CDR3 has 18 residues. Trimming pared 5 bases from V and 2 bases from J, leaving 25 bases between. CDR3: CASSQRVGDGARAYEQYF. Written as DNA, the CDR3 is TGTGCCAGCAGCCAGAGGGTCGGGGATGGAGCTAGAGCCTACGAGCAGTACTTC. The full variable domain, rest sourced from reference TRBV7-9 and TRBJ2-7, is DTGVSQNPRHKITKRGQNVTFRCDPISEHNRLYWYRQTLGQGPEFLTYFQNEAQLEKSRLLSDRFSAERPKGSFSTLEIQRTEQGDSAMYLCASSQRVGDGARAYEQYFGPGTRLTVT.

This chain uses TRBV27 with TRBJ2-5; D unclear. Germline CDR1 and CDR2: MNHEY and SMNVEV (reference sequence). This CDR3 comprises 15 residues. The V end was cut by 5 bases, the J end by 5 bases, with 18 bases between. In nucleotides, the CDR3 is TGTGCCAGCAGTATGGACCCCAAAGGGTTGGAGACCCAGTACTTC. It translates to CASSMDPKGLETQYF.

The chain combines TRBV19 with TRBJ1-1; 7 positions match TRBD1. Germline CDR1 and CDR2: LNHDA and SQIVND (reference sequence). The V gene end was trimmed by 2 bases and the J gene end by 1 base; junction bases not matched to a gene: 4. The CDR3 length is 15 residues. The CDR3 coding sequence is TGTGCCAGTAGTATAAACCGACAGGGGAACACTGAAGCTTTCTTT. Protein: CASSINRQGNTEAFF.

The chain couples TRBV6-6 to TRBJ1-4; D perhaps matches TRBD1 (5 bases). CDR1 is MNHNY, CDR2 SVGAGI, per germline (reference sequence). CDR3 length: 14 amino acids. The V end lost 8 bases, the J end lost 5 bases, and 15 bases lay between the germline ends. CDR3 loop: CASRSGTENEKLFF. The CDR3 DNA reads TGTGCCAGCCGTTCCGGGACCGAGAATGAAAAACTGTTTTTT.

The chain employs TRBV5-5 and TRBJ2-7; tentative D call: TRBD1 (6 bases). This CDR3 has 15 amino acids. Germline values: CDR1 SGHKS, CDR2 YYEKEE (reference sequence). Trimming left V 5 bases short and J 2 bases short, with 17 bases between. CDR3 bases: TGTGCCAGCAGTCTCGACAGGTTTCCCACCTACGAGCAGTACTTC. It codes for CASSLDRFPTYEQYF.